A selection of T cell receptor beta chains follows, all from one sample in a study of metastatic and nonmetastatic thyroid tumors. Via MiXCR, TCRdb re-called the PCR reads. The sample includes under 25,000 clones, 22% of them seen just once. The specimen sequenced was adjacent normal tissue. These receptors all come from a female donor with papillary thyroid cancer or a benign thyroid nodule (not recorded which). Some clones in this sample may be carry-over from other donors' samples. Both conserved end residues are part of each CDR3.

>16|TRBV15
CATSRGQGFSYNEQFF
>14|TRBV27
CASSLLDRVHEQYF
>14|TRBV5-1
CASSLGQLTGELFF
>13|TRBV15
CATSPGTAYEQYF
>12|TRBV3-1
CASSQALEKTFF
>14|TRBV20-1
CSASDRDIYQPQHF
>17|TRBV27
CASSLYAPGTGNYGYTF
>12|TRBV9
CASSPGGGEQYF
>13|TRBV2
CASKATTNEKLFF
>17|TRBV28
CASSPHRGRDLGSPLHF
>13|TRBV12-3/TRBV12-4
CASSTGATGELFF
>16|TRBV15
CATSRVASGRKNEQFF
>13|TRBV30
CAWNVQGMNEQYF
>13|TRBV19
CASSQTKSGPQHF
>16|TRBV11-2
CASSLGYRLTGTEAFF
>13|TRBV20-1
CSAKGPINQPQHF
>13|TRBV18
CASSPPEGGELFF
>16|TRBV28
CASSSLAGGITGELFF
>15|TRBV7-6
CASSSSDRQHYEQYF
>14|TRBV16
CASSQSAGNYGYTF
>15|TRBV6-4
CASSYSGQGGATQYF
>11|TRBV6-5
CASSYIYEQYF
>14|TRBV7-8
CASSQETGVSPLHF
>13|TRBV14
CASSLLAENEQFF
>15|TRBV7-7
CASSLGGPLTGELFF
>14|TRBV2
CASMSGRNTGELFF
>13|TRBV20-1
CSAGRGLNEKLFF
>15|TRBV6-1
CASSLAGLTTGELFF
>15|TRBV20-1
CSPHLMGTGSYEQYF
>15|TRBV2
CASREERDHFYGYTF
>13|TRBV6-1
CASSRTVTYEQYF
>14|TRBV27
CASSPGQGLSEQFF
>15|TRBV7-9
CASSYPQVGDTEAFF
>15|TRBV11-3
CASSPQLARSYEQYF
>16|TRBV4-2
CASSQVGARIGYEQYF
>16|TRBV20-1
CSARGQGAENFYGYTF
>13|TRBV20-1
CSARGGPNTEAFF
>17|TRBV28
CASSRGGTSTTNEKLFF
>16|TRBV11-3
CASSLEGLAVQETQYF
>14|TRBV19
CASKGWRATDAQYF
>16|TRBV11-2
CASSFILAGPHYEQYF
>15|TRBV6-1
CASSFPRGINEKLFF
>12|TRBV2
CASSTGAGTQYF
>13|TRBV7-9
CASRVGTANEQFF
>17|TRBV18
CASSPRTPGQGTPGYTF
>15|TRBV6-1
CASILSESLPEGYTF
>11|TRBV6-1
CASMEANEQYF
>13|TRBV6-4
CASSETSTGELFF
>14|TRBV2
CASSGLAGYYEQYF
>13|TRBV11-3
CASSILGGETQYF
>17|TRBV6-2/TRBV6-3
CASSYSSWTVSSYEQYF
>12|TRBV2
CASRDRGYEQYF
>15|TRBV9
CASSAAPLAADAQYF
>15|TRBV6-2/TRBV6-3
CASSYGQEGANVLTF